Described below is a single TCR beta chain sequence and its context. What it binds is unknown. CDR3 length equals 16 residues. Germline-derived CDR1 and CDR2 are LNHNV and YYDKDF (reference sequence). Trimming cost V 3 bases and J 7 bases, with 19 bases left between them. This sample is part of a study of identical twins. Study-wide findings and caveats: Invariant MAIT and iNKT cells could partly confound zero-insertion analyses.

Healthy Caucasian donors formed the entire cohort. Unique molecular identifiers were in the cDNA, with template-switch universal primer binding. TCRdb re-called the 5' RACE reads through MiXCR, storing one row per CDR3 protein. The data contain around 480,000 distinct CDR3 sequences, more than 13% of them singletons. This sample also belongs to another study, concerning yellow fever vaccine responses in identical twins.

The source material was CD4+ T cells sorted from blood. The TCR sequence derives from a woman younger than 30 in good health. The J gene is TRBJ2-1, the V gene TRBV15; the D gene is possibly TRBD2 (7 bases). DNA for the CDR3: TGTGCCACCAGCAGGGGGGGGCTGATAGGGGCGAATGAGCAGTTCTTC. This translates into CATSRGGLIGANEQFF.